What follows describes a single T cell receptor (beta chain). Antigen unknown. This entry belongs to a study of response to subunit inactivated influenza vaccine. Regarding the study as a whole: T cells newly recruited by each seasonal influenza vaccination are few, the authors suggested.

Germline CDR1 is DFQATT and CDR2 is SNEGSKA (reference sequence). The CDR3 covers 14 residues. V lost 3 bases to trimming and J lost 0 bases, with 12 bases between them. TCRdb independently ran MiXCR on the RT-PCR reads; one entry per CDR3 protein. The table has approximately 500,000 distinct CDR3 sequences, 11% to 15% seen once. The receptor was isolated from a man aged 50 or older who received an inactivated influenza vaccine. Specimen: PBMCs from blood, collected roughly 12 days after vaccination. The chain combines TRBV20-1 with TRBJ2-7, with D perhaps matching TRBD1 or TRBD2 (6 bases each). The CDR3 sequence is CSASGGQDSYEQYF. The DNA of the CDR3 is TGCAGTGCTAGTGGGGGGCAGGACTCCTACGAGCAGTACTTC.